This TCR beta chain was sequenced for a study of cytomegalovirus exposure and HLA in healthy donors. Broader study findings: Links to common viral pathogens appeared, in a later analysis, for several of the most significant clusters.

Germline V gives CDR1 MNHEY, CDR2 SVGAGI. This CDR3 region has 15 residues. Trimming cost V 6 bases and J 0 bases, with 12 bases left between them. In the PCR, 60 Vbeta and 13 Jbeta primers were used. TCRdb keeps only in-frame clones here, not all; method: immunoSEQ multiplex PCR. The table records over 150,000 clones, around three quarters of them present only once. To note about this clone: What it binds is unknown.

The sequencing input was PBMCs. V usage is TRBV6-5 and J usage is TRBJ1-5; D is uncertain. The source is a woman under 30 in good health and CMV-seronegative. The CDR3 nucleotides are TGTGCCAGCAGCGGGGATCCGTTTAGCAATCAGCCCCAGCATTTT. Residues: CASSGDPFSNQPQHF.